This section outlines one TCR beta chain sequence together with its context. Its target is not known. These data come from a study of Ad26.COV2.S vaccination and SARS-CoV-2 variants. For the study at large: As a participant in COV1001, the donor was in the Ad26.COV2.S trial arm. Ad26.COV2.S given intramuscularly, once or twice 56 days apart.

Study-wide points: In vaccinated individuals, spike-specific CD8+ and CD4+ T cell responses reportedly displayed substantial breadth. It was vaccine recipients, not placebo recipients, who had the higher spike-specific TCR breadth.

Regarding treatment: roughly 18 received Ad26.COV2.S at low or high dose, single or two shots; roughly 5 received placebo; per-sample allocation not given. Sampling was done on day 63 after the first vaccine or placebo injection. Sequencing was performed with immunoSEQ multiplex PCR; in TCRdb, only in-frame clones are kept and a portion is missing. The sample has around 450,000 clones, 75% to 95% seen once. Between the trimmed V and J ends, which lost 1 base and 8 bases, there was a span of 12 bases. This CDR3 region has 13 residues. Per the germline V gene, CDR1 is GTSNPN and CDR2 is SVGIG (reference sequence).

V usage is TRBV30 and J usage is TRBJ2-1; TRBD2 might be the D (6 bases). Material: peripheral blood, obtained in a trial of Ad26.COV2.S vaccine versus placebo. This clonotype was sampled from a person aged 18-60 years who received the Ad26.COV2.S COVID-19 vaccine or a placebo. CDR3 protein: CAWSGSGADEQFF. The CDR3 DNA reads TGTGCCTGGAGTGGTTCGGGAGCCGATGAGCAGTTCTTC.